This TCR beta chain was recorded in a study of radiation and T cells in renal cell carcinoma. Trimming stripped 1 base from V and 5 bases from J, with 14 bases between. The CDR3 runs 15 residues. Germline V gene lookup returns CDR1 SEHNR and CDR2 FQNEAQ (reference sequence). Using immunoSEQ multiplex PCR, the repertoire was profiled, and TCRdb retains in-frame clones only, with some absent. Of 90,000 to 100,000 clones listed, around 80% are singletons. Described time point: blood 4 weeks post-SBRT, at nephrectomy. Treatment defined: 15 Gy SBRT to primary tumor, nephrectomy 4 weeks later. The sequencing used blood, collected from a patient whose treatment included radiotherapy and nephrectomy. J is TRBJ1-1 and V is TRBV7-9; D possibly corresponds to TRBD1 (5 bases). This receptor was obtained from a man in his 60s with renal cell carcinoma. The CDR3 nucleotides read TGTGCCAGCAGCTTAGGGGGCAGAAGTTTGACTGAAGCTTTCTTT. Protein: CASSLGGRSLTEAFF.